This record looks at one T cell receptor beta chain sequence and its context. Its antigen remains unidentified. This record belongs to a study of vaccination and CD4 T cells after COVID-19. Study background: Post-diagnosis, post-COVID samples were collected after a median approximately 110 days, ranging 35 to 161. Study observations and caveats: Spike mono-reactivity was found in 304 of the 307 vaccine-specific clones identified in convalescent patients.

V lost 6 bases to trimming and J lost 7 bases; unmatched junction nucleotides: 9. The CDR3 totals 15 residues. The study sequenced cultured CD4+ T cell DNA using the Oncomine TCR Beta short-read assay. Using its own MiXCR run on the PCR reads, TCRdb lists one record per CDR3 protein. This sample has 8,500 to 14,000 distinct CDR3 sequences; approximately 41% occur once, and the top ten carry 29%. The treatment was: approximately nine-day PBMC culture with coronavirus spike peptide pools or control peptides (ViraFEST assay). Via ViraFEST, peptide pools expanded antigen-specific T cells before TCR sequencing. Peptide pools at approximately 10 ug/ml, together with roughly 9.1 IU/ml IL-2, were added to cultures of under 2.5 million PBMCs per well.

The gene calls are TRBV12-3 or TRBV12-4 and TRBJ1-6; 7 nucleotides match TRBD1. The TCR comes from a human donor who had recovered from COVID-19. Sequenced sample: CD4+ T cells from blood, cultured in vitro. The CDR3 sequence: CASRGTQGPNSPLHF. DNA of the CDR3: TGTGCCAGCAGGGGTACACAGGGGCCGAATTCACCCCTCCACTTT.